A selection of T cell receptor beta chains follows, all from one sample in a study of CD8+ T cells in alopecia areata. Produced via immunoSEQ multiplex PCR; TCRdb's table is partial and in-frame only. The sample yields some 220,000 clones, about 57% seen once. Material: CD4+ T cells sorted from blood, obtained at week 4, from a patient treated with tofacitinib. The receptors derive from a human donor with alopecia areata. Each CDR3 is given with its conserved first and last residue. A D gene is named only where the DNA matches it firmly. Clone size is not always given. Where it is, it says once, few, many or a class for expanded clones.

size	J	V	D	CDR3	DNA
NA	TRBJ2-1	TRBV7-2	NA	CASSSPVAGSNEQFF	TGTGCCAGCAGCTCCCCGGTTGCGGGGAGCAATGAGCAGTTCTTC
NA	TRBJ2-7	TRBV9	TRBD1	CASSVGAGTDNKQSYEQYF	TGTGCCAGCAGCGTGGGGGCCGGGACAGACAACAAACAGTCCTACGAGCAGTACTTC
NA	TRBJ2-5	TRBV18	TRBD1	CASSFRQGRQETQYF	TGTGCCAGCTCATTCCGACAGGGCCGCCAAGAGACCCAGTACTTC
NA	TRBJ1-1	TRBV2	NA	CASSEWGAGTEAFF	TGTGCCAGCAGTGAATGGGGGGCGGGGACTGAAGCTTTCTTT
few	TRBJ2-3	TRBV2	TRBD2	CASNGLAGTDTQYF	TGTGCCAGCAATGGACTAGCGGGCACAGATACGCAGTATTTT
few	TRBJ2-1	TRBV29-1	TRBD1	CSVVGQGAWVEQFF	TGCAGCGTTGTGGGCCAGGGGGCGTGGGTTGAGCAGTTCTTC
NA	TRBJ1-6	TRBV2	TRBD1	CASRGTGTDNSPLHF	TGTGCCAGCAGAGGCACCGGGACAGATAATTCACCCCTCCACTTT
NA	TRBJ2-6	TRBV9	NA	CASSAQGRSPGANVLTF	TGTGCCAGCAGCGCCCAGGGCCGGTCGCCTGGGGCCAACGTCCTGACTTTC
few	TRBJ1-4	TRBV30	NA	CAWSWGGNEKLFF	TGTGCCTGGAGTTGGGGGGGCAATGAAAAACTGTTTTTT
NA	TRBJ1-6	TRBV2	NA	CASSAGLNSPLHF	TGTGCCAGCAGTGCGGGACTGAATTCACCCCTCCACTTT
NA	TRBJ2-1	TRBV25-1	NA	CASSNRQLYNEQFF	TGTGCCAGCAGTAACCGACAGTTATACAATGAGCAGTTCTTC
NA	TRBJ2-7	TRBV29-1	TRBD1	CSVAGTGAYEQYF	TGCAGCGTTGCAGGGACAGGGGCCTACGAGCAGTACTTC
NA	TRBJ1-1	TRBV5-6	NA	CASSLLGVGTEAFF	TGTGCCAGCAGCTTGCTAGGGGTCGGCACTGAAGCTTTCTTT
NA	TRBJ2-7	TRBV11-2	TRBD2	CATGTSGDEQYF	TGTGCCACAGGGACTAGCGGGGACGAGCAGTACTTC
NA	TRBJ2-1	TRBV7-2	TRBD2	CASSLTSGGYNEQFF	TGTGCCAGCAGCTTAACTAGCGGGGGATACAATGAGCAGTTCTTC
NA	TRBJ1-3	TRBV7-2	NA	CASSLSLTGVTGNTIYF	TGTGCCAGCAGCTTATCGTTAACGGGGGTAACTGGAAACACCATATATTTT
few	TRBJ2-2	TRBV5-1	NA	CASSLGQGTGELFF	TGCGCCAGCAGCTTGGGACAAGGCACCGGGGAGCTGTTTTTT
NA	TRBJ1-2	TRBV30	TRBD1	CAWISGQGAQGSYGYTF	TGTGCCTGGATTAGTGGACAGGGGGCACAAGGTAGCTATGGCTACACCTTC
few	TRBJ2-7	TRBV13	NA	CASSPRRLYEQYF	TGTGCCAGCAGCCCCCGTAGGCTCTACGAGCAGTACTTC
once	TRBJ1-1	TRBV30	NA	CAWSVTWRLNTEAFF	TGTGCCTGGAGTGTAACATGGCGGTTGAACACTGAAGCTTTCTTT
few	TRBJ2-7	TRBV5-6	TRBD2	CASSPGTSGGAQYF	TGTGCCAGCAGCCCCGGGACTAGCGGGGGAGCACAGTACTTC
NA	TRBJ2-7	TRBV2	TRBD2	CATRLARNYEQYF	TGTGCGACCCGACTAGCGCGAAACTACGAGCAGTACTTC
NA	TRBJ2-1	TRBV4-1	NA	CASSQEQFF	TGCGCCAGCAGCCAAGAGCAGTTCTTC
NA	TRBJ2-1	TRBV7-9	NA	CASSLASSRDNEQFF	TGTGCCAGCAGCTTAGCTAGTTCCAGGGACAATGAGCAGTTCTTC
NA	TRBJ2-7	TRBV29-1	TRBD1	CSVYRGVGEQYF	TGCAGCGTTTACAGGGGAGTTGGCGAGCAGTACTTC
once	TRBJ1-5	TRBV4-3	NA	CASSQTGLEPQHF	TGCGCCAGCAGCCAAACAGGGTTGGAGCCCCAGCATTTT
NA	TRBJ1-1	TRBV29-1	NA	CSVEPSANEAFF	TGCAGCGTTGAACCCAGTGCGAATGAAGCTTTCTTT
NA	TRBJ2-1	TRBV9	NA	CASSPRGTDYNEQFF	TGTGCCAGCAGCCCACGGGGGACAGATTACAATGAGCAGTTCTTC
once	TRBJ1-6	TRBV6-1	NA	CASSLRAFNSPLHF	TGTGCCAGCAGTCTCAGGGCTTTTAATTCACCCCTCCACTTT
NA	TRBJ2-3	TRBV5-1	TRBD1	CASSLAGGRNTDTQYF	TGCGCCAGCAGCTTGGCAGGGGGCCGAAACACAGATACGCAGTATTTT
NA	TRBJ1-2	TRBV30	NA	CAWSASRYGYTF	TGTGCCTGGAGCGCAAGCCGCTATGGCTACACCTTC
NA	TRBJ1-6	TRBV14	NA	CASSQTSPLHF	TGTGCCAGCAGCCAAACGTCACCCCTCCACTTT
NA	TRBJ1-2	TRBV20-1	NA	CSAGVVDGYTF	TGCAGTGCGGGGGTTGTGGATGGCTACACCTTC
NA	TRBJ1-5	TRBV10-3	TRBD1	CATRFDRGNQPQHF	TGTGCCACACGGTTTGACAGGGGTAATCAGCCCCAGCATTTT